This TCR beta chain was observed in a study of cytomegalovirus exposure and HLA in healthy donors. Study-wide results and limits: It was likely that a cluster of highly shared sequence variants was a sequencing artifact. A later analysis linked a missense variant in DCLRE1C to the trimming of TCR beta V and J genes.

Of note for this clone: What it binds is not known.

Trimming pared 3 bases from V and 12 bases from J, leaving 15 bases between. The CDR3 runs 13 residues. The study ran its PCR with 60 Vbeta and 13 Jbeta primers. Method: immunoSEQ multiplex PCR; TCRdb's copy keeps in-frame clones and lacks some. Of 150,000 to 200,000 clones listed, approximately 85% are singletons. Each donor's status was that of a healthy bone marrow donor. The TCR was taken from a man aged 18-30 years in good health and CMV-seropositive. The genes are TRBV23-1 and TRBJ2-1; the D gene is possibly TRBD1 (6 bases). TRBV23-1 is an open reading frame, and its role is uncertain. The sequencing input was PBMCs. This CDR3 is CASSHAGQKGQFF. Written as DNA, the CDR3 is TGCGCCAGCAGTCACGCTGGACAGAAGGGGCAGTTCTTC.